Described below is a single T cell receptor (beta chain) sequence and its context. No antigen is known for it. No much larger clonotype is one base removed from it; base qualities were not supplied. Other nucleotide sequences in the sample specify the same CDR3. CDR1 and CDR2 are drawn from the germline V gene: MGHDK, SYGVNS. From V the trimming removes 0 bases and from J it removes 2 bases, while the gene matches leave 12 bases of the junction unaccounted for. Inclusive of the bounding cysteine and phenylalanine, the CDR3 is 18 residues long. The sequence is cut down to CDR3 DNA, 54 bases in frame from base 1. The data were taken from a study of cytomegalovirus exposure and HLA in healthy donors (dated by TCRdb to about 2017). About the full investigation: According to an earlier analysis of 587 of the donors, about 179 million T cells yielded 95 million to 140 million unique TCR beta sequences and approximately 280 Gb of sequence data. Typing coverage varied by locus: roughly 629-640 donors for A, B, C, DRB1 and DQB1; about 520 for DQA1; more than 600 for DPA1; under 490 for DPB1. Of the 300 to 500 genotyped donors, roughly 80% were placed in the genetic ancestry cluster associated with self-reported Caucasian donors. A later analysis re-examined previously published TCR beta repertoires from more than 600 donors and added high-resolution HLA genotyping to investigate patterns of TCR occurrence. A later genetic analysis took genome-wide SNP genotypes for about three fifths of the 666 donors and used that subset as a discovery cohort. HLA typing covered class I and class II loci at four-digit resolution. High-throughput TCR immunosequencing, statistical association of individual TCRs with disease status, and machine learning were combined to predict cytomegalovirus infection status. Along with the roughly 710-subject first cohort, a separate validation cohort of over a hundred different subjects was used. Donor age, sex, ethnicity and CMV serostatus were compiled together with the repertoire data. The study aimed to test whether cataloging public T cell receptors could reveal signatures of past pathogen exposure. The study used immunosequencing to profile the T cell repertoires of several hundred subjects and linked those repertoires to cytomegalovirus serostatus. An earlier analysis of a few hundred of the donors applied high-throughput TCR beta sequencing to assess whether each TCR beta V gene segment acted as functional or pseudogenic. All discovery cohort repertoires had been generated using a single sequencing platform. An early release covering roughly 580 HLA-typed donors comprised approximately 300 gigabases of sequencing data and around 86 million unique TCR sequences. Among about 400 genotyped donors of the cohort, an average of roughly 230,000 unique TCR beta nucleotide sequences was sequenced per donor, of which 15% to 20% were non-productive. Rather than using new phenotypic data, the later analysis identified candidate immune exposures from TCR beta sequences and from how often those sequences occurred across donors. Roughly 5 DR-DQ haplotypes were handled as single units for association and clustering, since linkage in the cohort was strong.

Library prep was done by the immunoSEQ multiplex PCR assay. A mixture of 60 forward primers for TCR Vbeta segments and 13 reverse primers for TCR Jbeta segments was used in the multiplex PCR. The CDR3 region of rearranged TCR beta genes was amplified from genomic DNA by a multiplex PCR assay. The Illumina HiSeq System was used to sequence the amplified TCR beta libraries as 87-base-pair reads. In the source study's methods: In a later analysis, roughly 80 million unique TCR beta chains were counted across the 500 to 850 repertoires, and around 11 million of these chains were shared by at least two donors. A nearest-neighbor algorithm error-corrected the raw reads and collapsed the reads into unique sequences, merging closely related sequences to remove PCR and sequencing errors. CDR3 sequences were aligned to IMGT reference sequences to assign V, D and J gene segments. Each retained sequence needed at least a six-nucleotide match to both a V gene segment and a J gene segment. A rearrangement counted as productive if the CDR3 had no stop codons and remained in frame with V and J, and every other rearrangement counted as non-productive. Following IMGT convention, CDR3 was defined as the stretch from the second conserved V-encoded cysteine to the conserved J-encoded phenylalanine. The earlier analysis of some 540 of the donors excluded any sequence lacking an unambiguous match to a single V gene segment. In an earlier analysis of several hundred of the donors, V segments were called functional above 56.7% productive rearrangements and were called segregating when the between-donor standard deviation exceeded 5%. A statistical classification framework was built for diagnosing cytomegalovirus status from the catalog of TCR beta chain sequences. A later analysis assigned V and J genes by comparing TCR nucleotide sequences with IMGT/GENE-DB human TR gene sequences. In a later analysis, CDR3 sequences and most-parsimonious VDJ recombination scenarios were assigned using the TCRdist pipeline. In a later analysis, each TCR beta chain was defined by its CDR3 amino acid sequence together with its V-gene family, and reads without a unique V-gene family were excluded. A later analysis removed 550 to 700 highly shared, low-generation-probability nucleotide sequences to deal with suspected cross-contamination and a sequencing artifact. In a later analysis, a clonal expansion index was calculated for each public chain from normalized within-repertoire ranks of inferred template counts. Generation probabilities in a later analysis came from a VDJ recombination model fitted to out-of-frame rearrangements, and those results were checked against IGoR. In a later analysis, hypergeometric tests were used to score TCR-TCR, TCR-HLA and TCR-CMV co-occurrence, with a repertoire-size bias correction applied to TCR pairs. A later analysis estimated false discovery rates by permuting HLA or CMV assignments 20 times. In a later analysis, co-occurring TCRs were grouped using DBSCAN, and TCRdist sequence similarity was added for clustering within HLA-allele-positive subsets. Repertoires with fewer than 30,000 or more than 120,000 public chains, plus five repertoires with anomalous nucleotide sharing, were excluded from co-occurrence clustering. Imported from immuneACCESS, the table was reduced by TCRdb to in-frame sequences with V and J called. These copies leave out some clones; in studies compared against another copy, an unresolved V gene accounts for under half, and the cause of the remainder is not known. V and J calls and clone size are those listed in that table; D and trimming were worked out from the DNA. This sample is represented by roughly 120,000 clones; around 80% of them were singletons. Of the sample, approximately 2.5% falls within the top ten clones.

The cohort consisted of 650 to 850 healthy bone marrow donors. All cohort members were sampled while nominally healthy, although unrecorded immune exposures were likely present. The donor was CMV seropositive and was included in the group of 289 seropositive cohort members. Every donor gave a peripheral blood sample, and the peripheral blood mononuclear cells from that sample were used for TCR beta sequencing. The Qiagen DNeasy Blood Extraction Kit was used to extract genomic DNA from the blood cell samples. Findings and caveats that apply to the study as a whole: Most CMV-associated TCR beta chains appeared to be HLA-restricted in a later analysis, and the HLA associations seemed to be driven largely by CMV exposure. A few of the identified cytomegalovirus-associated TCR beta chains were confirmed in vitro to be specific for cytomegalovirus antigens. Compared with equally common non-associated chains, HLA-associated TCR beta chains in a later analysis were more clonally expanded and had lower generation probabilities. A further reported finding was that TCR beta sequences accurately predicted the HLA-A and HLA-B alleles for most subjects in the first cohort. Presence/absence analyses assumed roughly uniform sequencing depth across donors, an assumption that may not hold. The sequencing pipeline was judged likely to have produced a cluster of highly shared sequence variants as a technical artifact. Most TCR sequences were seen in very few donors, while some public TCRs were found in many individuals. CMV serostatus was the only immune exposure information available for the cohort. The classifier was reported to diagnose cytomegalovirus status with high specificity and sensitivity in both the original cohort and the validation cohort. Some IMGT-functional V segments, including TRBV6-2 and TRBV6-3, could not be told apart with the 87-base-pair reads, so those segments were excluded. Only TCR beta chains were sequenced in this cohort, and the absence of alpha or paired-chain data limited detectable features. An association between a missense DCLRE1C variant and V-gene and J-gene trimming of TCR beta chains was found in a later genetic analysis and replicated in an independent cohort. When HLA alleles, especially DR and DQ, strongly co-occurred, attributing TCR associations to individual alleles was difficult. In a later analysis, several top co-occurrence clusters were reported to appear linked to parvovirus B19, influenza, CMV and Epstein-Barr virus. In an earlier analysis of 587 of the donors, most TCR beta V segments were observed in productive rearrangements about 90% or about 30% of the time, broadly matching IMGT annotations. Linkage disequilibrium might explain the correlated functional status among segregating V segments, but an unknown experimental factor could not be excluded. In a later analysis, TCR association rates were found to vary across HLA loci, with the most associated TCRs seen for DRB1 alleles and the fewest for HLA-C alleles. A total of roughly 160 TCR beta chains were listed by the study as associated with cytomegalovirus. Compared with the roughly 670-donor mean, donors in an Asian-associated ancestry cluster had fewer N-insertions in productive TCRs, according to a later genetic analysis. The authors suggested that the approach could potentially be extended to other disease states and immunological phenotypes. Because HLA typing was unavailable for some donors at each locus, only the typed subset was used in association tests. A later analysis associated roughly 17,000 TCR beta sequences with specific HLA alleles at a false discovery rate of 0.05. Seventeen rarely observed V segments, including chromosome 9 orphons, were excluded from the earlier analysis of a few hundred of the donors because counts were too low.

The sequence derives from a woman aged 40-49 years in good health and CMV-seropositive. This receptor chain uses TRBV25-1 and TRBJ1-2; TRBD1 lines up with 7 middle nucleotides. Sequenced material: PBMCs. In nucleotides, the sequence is TGTGCCAGCAGTGAATATTTGAGCCTGGGACAGACCAACTATGGCTACACCTTC. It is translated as CASSEYLSLGQTNYGYTF.